These T cell receptor beta chains were read from a single sample in a study of identical twins. TCRdb re-derived calls from the 5' RACE reads in MiXCR, one entry per CDR3 protein. This sample has 690,000 or so distinct CDR3 sequences, with around 8.3% found just once. These same data were also listed under a study on yellow fever vaccine responses in identical twins.

The material sequenced was PBMCs. These TCRs come from a woman aged 18-29 years in good health. Both conserved end residues are part of each CDR3. A D gene is named only where the DNA matches it firmly. Size is omitted from some rows. Given values are once, few, many or a class for expanded clones.

>TRBV3-1|-|-|TRBJ2-7
CASSQAPATEQYF
TGTGCCAGCAGCCAAGCCCCGGCCACTGAGCAGTACTTC
>TRBV29-1|few|-|TRBJ2-1
CSGKSDMGPDEQFF
TGCAGCGGGAAGAGCGACATGGGGCCGGATGAGCAGTTCTTC
>TRBV7-2|-|-|TRBJ2-4
CASSPWQLAKNIQYF
TGTGCCAGCAGCCCGTGGCAACTAGCCAAAAACATTCAGTACTTC
>TRBV20-1|few|TRBD1|TRBJ2-7
CSARDSVSYEQYF
TGCAGTGCTCGGGACAGCGTTTCCTACGAGCAGTACTTC
>TRBV4-2|-|TRBD1|TRBJ2-7
CASSQAGTGQHEQYF
TGTGCCAGCAGCCAAGCGGGGACAGGTCAACACGAGCAGTACTTC
>TRBV4-2|few|-|TRBJ1-6
CASSQVVFYSPLHF
TGTGCCAGCAGCCAAGTCGTTTTTTATTCACCCCTCCACTTT
>TRBV12-5|many|-|TRBJ1-1
CASGLAYTEAFF
TGTGCTAGTGGTTTAGCGTACACTGAAGCTTTCTTT
>TRBV5-1|-|-|TRBJ2-3
CASSLVQGPGTDTQYF
TGCGCCAGCAGCTTGGTGCAGGGGCCTGGCACAGATACGCAGTATTTT
>TRBV7-9|many|TRBD2|TRBJ2-7
CASSPPGTSGSEQYF
TGTGCCAGCAGTCCCCCCGGGACTAGCGGGAGCGAGCAGTACTTC
>TRBV7-2|few|-|TRBJ2-3
CASSLGGRGLTDTQYF
TGTGCCAGCAGCTTAGGAGGCAGGGGCCTCACAGATACGCAGTATTTT
>TRBV27|-|-|TRBJ2-7
CASRKSNYEQYF
TGTGCCAGCAGGAAATCTAACTACGAGCAGTACTTC
>TRBV27|many|-|TRBJ2-7
CASSFGEGAYEQYF
TGTGCCAGCAGTTTTGGGGAGGGGGCCTACGAGCAGTACTTC
>TRBV28|few|TRBD1|TRBJ1-1
CASSLAGTGLRF
TGTGCCAGCAGTTTGGCCGGGACAGGCCTTCGGTTT
>TRBV4-3|many|-|TRBJ1-2
CASSQDRWTYGYTF
TGCGCCAGCAGCCAAGATCGGTGGACTTATGGCTACACCTTC
>TRBV4-3|-|TRBD2|TRBJ2-1
CASSRTSGSEEQFF
TGCGCCAGCAGCCGGACTAGCGGGAGTGAGGAGCAGTTCTTC
>TRBV29-1|-|TRBD2|TRBJ2-2
CSVEDLGGGASGELFF
TGCAGCGTTGAAGATTTAGGCGGGGGGGCGTCCGGGGAGCTGTTTTTT
>TRBV5-1|many|-|TRBJ2-7
CASSFGTTSYEQYF
TGCGCCAGCAGCTTCGGGACAACCTCCTACGAGCAGTACTTC
>TRBV20-1|few|-|TRBJ1-4
CSAKWETNEKLFF
TGCAGTGCTAAATGGGAAACTAATGAAAAACTGTTTTTT
>TRBV12-3/TRBV12-4|-|TRBD2|TRBJ2-3
CALTAMTSGGLASTDTQYF
TGTGCCCTCACCGCCATGACTAGCGGGGGGTTAGCTAGCACAGATACGCAGTATTTT
>TRBV6-1|many|TRBD1|TRBJ2-7
CASSRKGQGQSYEQYF
TGTGCCAGCAGTAGAAAGGGACAGGGCCAGTCCTACGAGCAGTACTTC
>TRBV4-2|many|TRBD2|TRBJ2-2
CASSQGGTSTGELFF
TGTGCCAGCAGCCAAGGGGGGACTAGCACCGGGGAGCTGTTTTTT
>TRBV14|-|-|TRBJ2-5
CASSHRIETQYF
TGTGCCAGCAGCCACCGAATTGAGACCCAGTACTTC
>TRBV15|many|-|TRBJ1-1
CATSRGEGYTEAFF
TGTGCCACCAGCAGAGGGGAAGGGTACACTGAAGCTTTCTTT
>TRBV20-1|many|-|TRBJ1-2
CSARDLTRLGGYTF
TGCAGTGCTAGAGATTTAACCCGTTTGGGAGGCTACACCTTC
>TRBV3-1|few|-|TRBJ1-1
CASSQGFTGLKSTEAFF
TGTGCCAGCAGCCAAGGGTTTACAGGATTGAAAAGCACTGAAGCTTTCTTT